The 21 T cell receptor beta chains in this list originate from one sample, sequenced in a study of Graves' ophthalmopathy and Graves' hyperthyroidism listed by TCRdb under 2018. The instrument was an Illumina HiSeq 2000. For repertoire sequencing, the TCR beta CDR3 regions were amplified from RNA transcripts. A first-round RT-PCR used HTBI primers with the Qiagen OneStep RT-PCR kit, followed by a second-round multiplex PCR, size selection and purification. The raw public reads went through TCRdb reprocessing: fastp at Q25, MiXCR clone calling, in-frame beta chains kept. Here each entry gathers all rows of one CDR3 protein and keeps the most common genes and DNA. The sample table holds approximately 700,000 distinct CDR3 sequences, of which roughly 40% were seen once. The ten largest account for 40% to 55% of the sample. Sequenced input: peripheral blood. Receptor source: an adult man with Graves' ophthalmopathy.

The rearrangement links TRBV24-1 to TRBJ2-3; D unresolved. CDR1 KGHDR and CDR2 SFDVKD come from the germline V gene. Trimming cost V 7 bases and J 3 bases, with 7 bases left between them. The CDR3 totals 12 residues. CDR3 sequence (DNA): TGTGCCACCAGCCTGGGGACAGATACGCAGTATTTT. Its translation is CATSLGTDTQYF.

This clonotype was seen only a few times. This sequence joins TRBV5-1 and TRBJ2-5; possibly TRBD1 or TRBD2 for D (5 bases each). Germline V gene lookup returns CDR1 SGHRS and CDR2 YFSETQ. The CDR3 extends over 13 amino acids. Trimming shortened V by 0 bases and J by 7 bases, and 10 bases separated the two germline ends. The CDR3 sequence: CASSLGRDGTQYF. The CDR3 DNA reads as TGCGCCAGCAGCTTGGGCAGGGACGGGACCCAGTACTTC.

A remark on this clonotype: A junction boundary mismatches the germline segment, possibly from a read error. The V call is TRBV10-3, the J call TRBJ1-5, with 7 bases identical to TRBD1. This CDR3 is built from 14 residues. From germline, CDR1 is ENHRY and CDR2 SYGVKD. DNA for the CDR3: TGTGCCAGCAGTACATCCCTAGGGGGACAGCCCCAGCGTTTT. Translated, it gives CASSTSLGGQPQRF.

This clonotype was seen repeatedly, ten times or more. V is TRBV29-1 and J is TRBJ1-4; D is unresolved. The germline CDR1 and CDR2 sequences are SQVTM and ANQGSEA. V was trimmed by 7 bases and J by 8 bases, leaving 11 bases between them. This CDR3 comprises 11 residues. The CDR3 loop reads CSGRVEEKLFF. CDR3 DNA: TGCAGCGGGAGGGTTGAAGAAAAACTGTTTTTT.

The chain couples TRBV5-4 to TRBJ1-2; D is possibly TRBD1 (5 bases). This CDR3 comprises 14 residues. Trimming took off 2 bases at V and 5 bases at J, with 13 bases between the two ends. CDR1 and CDR2 (germline): SGHNT, YYREEE (reference sequence). CDR3 in DNA: TGTGCCAGCAGCTTTTATGAGGGGCTTTATGGCTACACCTTC. As protein: CASSFYEGLYGYTF. Complete variable domain (other parts from reference TRBV5-4 and TRBJ1-2): ETGVTQSPTHLIKTRGQQVTLRCSSQSGHNTVSWYQQALGQGPQFIFQYYREEENGRGNFPPRFSGLQFPNYSSELNVNALELDDSALYLCASSFYEGLYGYTFGSGTRLTVV.

V and J are TRBV7-9 and TRBJ1-4; the D is unclear. CDR3 size: 16 residues. Germline CDR1 reads SEHNR; CDR2 reads FQNEAQ (reference sequence). Trimming took 3 bases from V and 3 from J, leaving 14 bases between them. The CDR3, as DNA: TGTGCCAGCAGCTTGGATTCCCGGAGATCTAATGAAAAACTGTTTTTT. Protein sequence: CASSLDSRRSNEKLFF.

V gene TRBV5-1 combines with J gene TRBJ2-5; D not certain. The CDR3 is 17 amino acids. Deletions cut 0 bases from V and 3 bases from J, with 18 bases between. Germline V gene sequence: CDR1 SGHRS, CDR2 YFSETQ. The CDR3 here is CASSLGQHSKGKETQYF. The CDR3 region has the DNA TGCGCCAGCAGCTTGGGGCAGCACAGTAAAGGGAAAGAGACCCAGTACTTC.

With respect to this clonotype: Because the CDR3's place on the DNA is in doubt, the DNA is left out and the CDR3 is given as listed by TCRdb. The CDR3 spells CSVTGGLQSGYTFGNYGYTF. V usage is TRBV29-1 and J usage is TRBJ1-2. Termini included, the CDR3 measures 20 amino acids. The germline CDR1 and CDR2 sequences are SQVTM and ANQGSEA.

This clonotype was picked up a small number of times. The chain couples TRBV12-3 or TRBV12-4 to TRBJ1-5; D unclear. The CDR3 runs 14 residues. V lost 6 bases and J 2 bases, leaving 11 bases between the germline ends. The CDR3 DNA sequence: TGTGCCAGCAGCCTCCGGGCAGGCAATCAGCCCCAGCATTTT. Translated, it gives CASSLRAGNQPQHF.

The chain has TRBV10-3 and TRBJ1-4; the match to TRBD1 covers 7 bases. Trimming cost V 6 bases and J 5 bases; bases outside gene matches: 3. Germline assignment: CDR1 ENHRY and CDR2 SYGVKD. The CDR3 length is 13 residues. The CDR3 protein is CAISVQGNEKLFF. CDR3 in DNA: TGTGCCATCAGCGTACAGGGGAATGAAAAACTGTTTTTT.

The genes are TRBV25-1 and TRBJ1-5; 10 bases agree with TRBD1. Germline V lookup: CDR1 MGHDK, CDR2 SYGVNS. This CDR3 contains 15 residues. After removal of 8 bases from V and 2 bases from J, the junction contained 6 bases not matched to a gene. CDR3 in DNA: TGTGCCAGCGGACAGGGGGAATATGGCAATCAGCCCCAGCATTTT. It codes for CASGQGEYGNQPQHF.

The chain carries TRBV19 and TRBJ2-5, with 9 bases identical to TRBD1. Per the germline V gene, CDR1 is LNHDA and CDR2 is SQIVND (reference sequence). Trimming removed 5 bases from V and 1 base from J; junction bases left unmatched: 20. CDR3 size: 20 residues. CDR3 DNA sequence: TGTGCCAGTAGTGCAGGACTAACGGACACCGGGACAGGGTTCCAAGAGACCCAGTACTTC. Its translation is CASSAGLTDTGTGFQETQYF.

A note on this clonotype: A read error may explain this, as a much larger clone is one base away. V usage is TRBV2 and J usage is TRBJ1-1; TRBD1 matches 8 bases. Germline V lookup: CDR1 SNHLY, CDR2 FYNNEI. This CDR3 is 11 amino acids long. The CDR3 DNA sequence: TGTGCCCGGACAGGGATCCCTGAAGCTTCCTTT. Its protein product is CARTGIPEASF.

This clonotype showed up just a few times. This sequence joins TRBV7-9 and TRBJ2-7, with 7 bases aligning to TRBD1. Germline V gene lookup returns CDR1 SEHNR and CDR2 FQNEAQ (reference sequence). The CDR3 length is 15 residues. Trimming took 2 bases from V and 3 from J; bases not matched to a gene: 7. The DNA of the CDR3 is TGTGCCAGCAGCTTATATGGACAGGAGAACTACGAGCAGTACTTC. This encodes CASSLYGQENYEQYF.

This clonotype turned up a few times. J is TRBJ2-5 and V is TRBV7-8; D could derive from TRBD1 or TRBD2 (5 bases each). Germline lookup yields CDR1 SGHVS and CDR2 FQNEAQ. The CDR3 is 15 residues long. The V end was cut by 4 bases, the J end by 5 bases, with 17 bases between. CDR3 coding DNA: TGTGCCAGCAGCTCGAGGCTTAGGGGACGGGAGACCCAGTACTTC. It is translated as CASSSRLRGRETQYF.

The V and J genes are TRBV9 and TRBJ2-5; possibly TRBD1 or TRBD2 for D (6 bases each). CDR1 and CDR2 from the germline V gene are SGDLS and YYNGEE. The CDR3 is 16 amino acids. V lost 3 bases and J lost 4, with 19 bases in between. In nucleotides, the CDR3 is TGTGCCAGCAGCGGCGAGGGGGGCGCAGTGGGAGAGACCCAGTACTTC. This translates into CASSGEGGAVGETQYF. Full variable domain (rest looked up from reference TRBV9 and TRBJ2-5): DSGVTQTPKHLITATGQRVTLRCSPRSGDLSVYWYQQSLDQGLQFLIQYYNGEERAKGNILERFSAQQFPDLHSELNLSSLELGDSALYFCASSGEGGAVGETQYFGPGTRLLVL.

J is TRBJ2-7 and V is TRBV7-2; 11 bases fit TRBD2. Looked up from germline, CDR1 is SGHTA and CDR2 is FQGNSA. The CDR3 has 16 amino acids. The V gene end was trimmed by 5 bases and the J gene end by 1 base; junction bases not matched to a gene: 7. The CDR3 nucleotides are TGTGCCAGCAGCCCGGGACTAGCGGACGGTTCCTACGAGCAGTACTTC. Translating gives CASSPGLADGSYEQYF.

The table lists this clonotype with many counts. The genes are TRBV7-9 and TRBJ1-4, with a tentative D call TRBD1 (5 bases). The CDR3 sequence is 14 residues long. The V and J ends lost 7 bases and 2 bases respectively, with 11 bases between them. The germline V gene encodes CDR1 SEHNR and CDR2 FQNEAQ (reference sequence). The CDR3 here is CASTPTVTNEKLFF. The CDR3 bases are TGTGCCAGCACCCCGACAGTTACTAATGAAAAACTGTTTTTT.

V is TRBV11-1 and J is TRBJ1-2, with D possibly being TRBD1 (5 bases). Trimming cost V 7 bases and J 2 bases, with 14 bases left between them. Germline-derived CDR1 and CDR2 are SGHAT and FQDESV (reference sequence). This CDR3 has 14 residues. CDR3 sequence reads: CASISSGLNYGYTF. The DNA for the CDR3 is TGTGCCAGCATCTCATCGGGGCTGAACTATGGCTACACCTTC.

The chain is built from TRBV12-3 or TRBV12-4 and TRBJ2-5; 7 bases map to TRBD1. Losses at the gene ends were 2 bases for V and 5 bases for J; bases not matched to a gene: 5. This CDR3 is built from 14 residues. In DNA, the CDR3 is TGTGCCAGCAGTTTACGAGGGGGCTCGGAGACCCAGTACTTC. This encodes CASSLRGGSETQYF.

The V and J genes are TRBV7-3 and TRBJ2-3, with TRBD2 as a possible D gene (6 bases). Germline V gives CDR1 SGHTA, CDR2 FQGTGA. The CDR3 consists of 14 residues. The V gene lost 4 bases and the J gene lost 3 bases, with 11 bases spanning the gap. The CDR3 is CASSSAGITDTQYF. In DNA, the CDR3 is TGTGCCAGCAGCTCGGCGGGGATTACAGATACGCAGTATTTT.